This TCR beta chain was recovered during a study of CD8+ T cells in alopecia areata. Findings and limits, study-wide: Possibly as an HLA-related effect, TCR sharing across patients appeared less clear than in mice. Clonality in lesional scalp, especially alopecia totalis/universalis, exceeded that of normal scalp. Among the cells sequenced in scalp samples are also the resident alphabeta T cells of normal skin.

Only a few counts were recorded for this clone. Its antigen is as yet unknown. Germline V gives CDR1 SGHAT, CDR2 FQNNGV. V lost 1 base and J lost 2, with 12 bases in between. This CDR3 region has 17 residues. Reverse transcription of extracted RNA yielded cDNA, which provided the sequencing template. The data were produced by immunoSEQ multiplex PCR, yet TCRdb's version contains in-frame clones alone and is incomplete. This sample carries 110,000 to 150,000 clones, 45% to 60% of them seen once, and the ten largest clones take around 1%. It was from alopecia areata patients that lesional scalp punch biopsies and peripheral blood were collected.

This chain links TRBV11-2 with TRBJ2-6, with D hard to call. The sample was CD4+ T cells sorted from blood, taken at week 0. This receptor was taken from a human donor with alopecia areata. CDR3 coding DNA: TGTGCCAGCAGCTTAGTATTAGGCTTAGCTGGGGCCAACGTCCTGACTTTC. Its translation is CASSLVLGLAGANVLTF.